The clone carrying this T cell receptor (beta chain) is labeled large. This sample is part of a study of OX40 agonist ivuxolimab in advanced cancers. Looking at the study overall: Patients' therapy was ivuxolimab, an antibody that acts as an agonist of OX40 (CD134).

This table comes from immunoSEQ multiplex PCR, and its TCRdb copy is limited to in-frame clones, with some not included. The sample holds 40,000 or so clones; around nine tenths are singletons and the top ten take about a third. Sequencing was performed on CD4+ or CD8+ T cells sorted from blood, taken in a trial of the OX40 agonist ivuxolimab. The source of this sequence is an adult with an advanced solid tumor such as melanoma, head and neck, liver or kidney cancer.

The chain's CDR3 is CASSSETGLGESGNEQYF. Written as DNA, the CDR3 is TGTGCCAGCAGCTCCGAGACCGGTCTCGGGGAGTCAGGAAACGAGCAGTACTTC. The chain uses TRBV7-3 and TRBJ2-7, with D tentatively TRBD2 (5 bases). The CDR3 has 18 amino acids. Germline V gives CDR1 SGHTA, CDR2 FQGTGA. Deletions cut 4 bases from V and 5 bases from J, with 27 bases between. Complete variable domain (other parts from reference TRBV7-3 and TRBJ2-7): GAGVSQTPSNKVTEKGKYVELRCDPISGHTALYWYRQSLGQGPEFLIYFQGTGAADDSGLPNDRFFAVRPEGSVSTLKIQRTERGDSAVYLCASSSETGLGESGNEQYFGPGTRLTVT.